The source of this T cell receptor beta chain is a study of patients and donors after allogeneic stem cell transplantation (dated by TCRdb to about 2020). This clonotype was observed at least ten times. Which antigen it targets is not known. The input lacks base qualities; no much larger clone sits a single base away. The CDR3 holds 16 amino acids from the cysteine to the phenylalanine. The entry retains the CDR3 DNA only, 48 bases that are in frame from base 1. Relative to germline, V is missing 1 base and J is missing 0 bases, with 6 bases of the junction outside any gene match. Reading the germline V gene gives CDR1 SQVTM and CDR2 ANQGSEA. To prepare the library, RT-PCR was applied. This sample was sequenced with a NextSeq 550. TCRdb reprocessed the public reads (quality trimming at Q25 with fastp, clone calling with MiXCR) and kept in-frame beta chains. Entries that share a CDR3 protein sequence are merged under the most common genes and DNA. The sample data list about 400,000 distinct CDR3 sequences, and around 16% of these were observed just once. The ten largest clones represent 7.2% of the sample.

The chain is assembled from TRBV29-1 and TRBJ2-1; 7 bases in between match TRBD1. The sequenced sample consisted of blood, either unsorted or a sorted T cell fraction (not recorded which). The receptor comes from a human donor who was either an allogeneic HSCT recipient or a stem cell or donor lymphocyte infusion donor (not recorded which). It is not recorded whose cells these are; they may come from a transplant donor. Read as DNA, the sequence is TGCAGCGTTGAAGGGTTGGACAGGAGCTCCTACAATGAGCAGTTCTTC. Its protein is CSVEGLDRSSYNEQFF.